A selection of T cell receptor beta chains follows, all from one sample in a study of shared clonotypes between healthy human individuals. Sequencing was performed with immunoSEQ multiplex PCR; in TCRdb, only in-frame clones are kept and a portion is missing. Of around 2,000,000 clones in the sample, roughly 94% are singletons; the top ten hold 0.1% to 0.15%. Sequences were obtained from naive CD4+ T cells sorted from blood. These receptors all come from a man between 18 and 29 years old in good health. Each CDR3 is given with its conserved first and last residue. A D gene is named only where the DNA matches it firmly. Clone size is given for some rows only: seen once, a few or many times, or a class if the clone is expanded.

TRBV10-2,TRBJ1-5,NA,once,TGCGCCAGCTCCCTTGACAGGTATCAGCCCCAGCATTTT,CASSLDRYQPQHF
TRBV23-1,TRBJ1-1,NA,NA,TGCGCCAGCAGTCCTTTCACTGAAGCTTTCTTT,CASSPFTEAFF
TRBV30,TRBJ1-1,NA,few,TGTGCCTGGATCCCCGGTCGGGTTGAAGCTTTCTTT,CAWIPGRVEAFF
TRBV6-5,TRBJ2-3,NA,NA,TGTGCCAGCACAGATACGCAGTATTTT,CASTDTQYF
TRBV30,TRBJ2-5,TRBD2,NA,TGTGCCTGGAGTTCGGGACTAGCGGGAGGTATGAGAAAGACCCAGTACTTC,CAWSSGLAGGMRKTQYF
TRBV11-3,TRBJ2-3,NA,NA,TGTGCCAGCAGCCGTTCATCGGGTCGGGGGACAGATACGCAGTATTTT,CASSRSSGRGTDTQYF
TRBV28,TRBJ2-3,NA,NA,TGTGCCAGCAGTCCCCCGGGAAGCCGAGGCACAGATACGCAGTATTTT,CASSPPGSRGTDTQYF
TRBV5-8,TRBJ1-5,NA,NA,TGTGCCAGCAGCCTACAAGGGTCAGGGAGGCAGCCCCAGCATTTT,CASSLQGSGRQPQHF
TRBV7-6,TRBJ1-2,NA,once,TGTGCCAGCAGCCCTGCAGGGTCAGATGGCTACACCTTC,CASSPAGSDGYTF
TRBV5-4,TRBJ2-2,NA,NA,TGTGCCAGCAGCTTGCTTAGTATGGGCGGGGAGCTGTTTTTT,CASSLLSMGGELFF
TRBV6-5,TRBJ1-2,NA,NA,TGTGCCAGCAGCCGAGGAGCGGACGGAAGGGTTGGCTACACCTTC,CASSRGADGRVGYTF
TRBV6-5,TRBJ2-3,TRBD2,NA,TGTGCCAGCAGAGGACTAGCTAGCACAGATACGCAGTATTTT,CASRGLASTDTQYF
TRBV2,TRBJ1-2,NA,NA,TGTGCCAGCACTAGGCTCGGGGGAGGCTACACCTTC,CASTRLGGGYTF